This T cell receptor beta chain was captured by sequencing in a study of blood T cell repertoires in COVID-19. Study information: Nucleic acid was either cDNA or gDNA, and it came from T cells, B-cell-depleted T cells, or PBMCs.

As handled by the study authors: It was from reference gene primer amplification that nucleated cell counts were estimated. The assay was immunoSEQ multiplex PCR, and TCRdb's table has in-frame clones only and misses some. V and J calls plus clone size are reproduced from that table; the DNA served to infer D and trimming. There are about 200,000 clones in the sample; approximately 84% occur only once, and more than 4.5% lies in the top ten. The CDR3 consists of 14 residues. The germline gives CDR1 SGHRS, CDR2 YFSETQ. Trimming stripped 2 bases from V and 3 bases from J, with 12 bases between. The sequence came from a woman between 65 and 79 years old with active or convalescent COVID-19. The sequenced sample consisted of peripheral blood. The chain has TRBV5-1 and TRBJ2-7, with D perhaps matching TRBD1 (5 bases). The chain's CDR3 is CASSLGQVVYEQYF. The CDR3 coding sequence is TGCGCCAGCAGCTTAGGACAAGTAGTCTACGAGCAGTACTTC.